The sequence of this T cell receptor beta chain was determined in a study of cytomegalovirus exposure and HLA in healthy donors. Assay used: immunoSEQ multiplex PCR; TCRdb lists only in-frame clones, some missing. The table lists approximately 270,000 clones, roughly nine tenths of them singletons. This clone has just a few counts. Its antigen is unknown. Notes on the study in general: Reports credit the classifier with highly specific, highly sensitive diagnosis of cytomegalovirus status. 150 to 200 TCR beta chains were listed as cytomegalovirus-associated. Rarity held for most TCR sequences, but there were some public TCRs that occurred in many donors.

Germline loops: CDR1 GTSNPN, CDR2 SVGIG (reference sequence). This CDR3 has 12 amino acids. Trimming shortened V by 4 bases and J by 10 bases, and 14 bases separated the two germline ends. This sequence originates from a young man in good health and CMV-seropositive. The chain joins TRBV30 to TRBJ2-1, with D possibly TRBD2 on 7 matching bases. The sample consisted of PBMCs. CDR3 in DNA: TGTGCCTGGAATAGGGGGGGGCGGGAGCAGTTCTTC. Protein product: CAWNRGGREQFF.